The 23 T cell receptor beta chains below all came from one sample that was sequenced in a study of identical twins. From the 5' RACE reads, TCRdb called clonotypes with MiXCR, one entry per CDR3 protein. The repertoire holds approximately 210,000 distinct CDR3 sequences, with 5% to 7% as singletons. The same data also went into a second study, on T cells expressing NK-cell markers.

The sample consisted of CD8+ T cells sorted from blood. Source of these receptors: a woman between 18 and 30 years old in good health.

The CDR3 DNA follows: TGTGCCAGCAGCTTATACGGACAGGGCGAAAGCAATCAGCCCCAGCATTTT. Protein sequence: CASSLYGQGESNQPQHF. The genes are TRBV7-8 and TRBJ1-5; TRBD1 aligns across 8 bases. Germline V lookup: CDR1 SGHVS, CDR2 FQNEAQ. The V gene end was trimmed by 2 bases and the J gene end by 1 base; junction bases not matched to a gene: 7. This CDR3 spans 17 amino acids.

This clonotype has only a few counts. The rearrangement joins TRBV29-1 to TRBJ1-1; D gene ambiguous. V shed 6 bases and J shed 5 bases, with 13 bases lying between them. The length of the CDR3 is 12 residues. Germline CDR1 and CDR2: SQVTM and ANQGSEA. CDR3 DNA: TGCAGCGTCGGAACCGGGCTGACTGAAGCTTTCTTT. Amino acid sequence: CSVGTGLTEAFF. The full variable domain, completed using reference TRBV29-1 and TRBJ1-1, is SAVISQKPSRDICQRGTSLTIQCQVDSQVTMMFWYRQQPGQSLTLIATANQGSEATYESGFVIDKFPISRPNLTFSTLTVSNMSPEDSSIYLCSVGTGLTEAFFGQGTRLTVV.

In this sample, this clonotype turned up many times. The chain combines TRBV7-8 with TRBJ2-3, with D possibly TRBD2 on 6 matching bases. CDR1 is SGHVS and CDR2 is FQNEAQ in the germline V gene. CDR3 length: 14 residues. Trimming shortened V by 1 base and J by 4 bases, and 9 bases separated the two germline ends. For the CDR3, the DNA is TGTGCCAGCAGCTTAGTGGCGGGGTCAGATACGCAGTATTTT. This translates into CASSLVAGSDTQYF.

The V call is TRBV10-3, the J call TRBJ1-1, with D possibly TRBD1 on 6 matching bases. The CDR3 length is 16 residues. CDR1 is ENHRY and CDR2 is SYGVKD in the germline V gene. The V end was cut by 0 bases, the J end by 0 bases, with 11 bases between. The CDR3 region has the DNA TGTGCCATCAGTGAGTCAACAGGGCCCATGAACACTGAAGCTTTCTTT. Protein product: CAISESTGPMNTEAFF.

This rearrangement joins TRBV11-2 to TRBJ2-1; D is ambiguous. Between the trimmed V and J ends, which lost 5 bases and 8 bases, there was a span of 4 bases. Germline V gene data show CDR1 as SGHAT and CDR2 as FQNNGV. There are 10 residues in the CDR3. Here the CDR3 DNA reads TGTGCCAGCAGCATCGATGAGCAGTTCTTC. Protein sequence: CASSIDEQFF.

The V call is TRBV7-2, the J call TRBJ2-5; no clear D gene. CDR1 and CDR2 from the germline V gene are SGHTA and FQGNSA. This CDR3 region has 15 residues. V lost 1 base and J 2 bases, leaving 11 bases between the germline ends. For the CDR3, the DNA is TGTGCCAGCAGCTTAGACCGGTGGGGTCAAGAGACCCAGTACTTC. This sequence encodes CASSLDRWGQETQYF.

This clonotype was seen many times. V and J are TRBV10-3 and TRBJ2-7, with D possibly being TRBD1 (5 bases). In germline, CDR1 is ENHRY, CDR2 SYGVKD. V lost 8 bases and J 5 bases, leaving 19 bases between the germline ends. The CDR3 is made up of 14 amino acids. The CDR3 region has the DNA TGTGCCATCGCATTGAGCGACAGTTGGGACGAGCAGTACTTC. Its protein product is CAIALSDSWDEQYF.

Ten or more counts support this clonotype. This chain connects TRBV7-6 to TRBJ1-2; maybe TRBD1 (5 bases). Germline-derived CDR1 and CDR2 are SGHVS and FNYEAQ. Trimming pared 4 bases from V and 6 bases from J, leaving 18 bases between. CDR3 length: 15 residues. DNA of the CDR3: TGTGCCAGCAGCTCGGGGCGGGGGAAGGTGGATGGCTACACCTTC. Translation gives CASSSGRGKVDGYTF.

This clonotype was observed many times. CDR3 loop: CASSRQGAYEQYF. The DNA of the CDR3 is TGTGCCAGCAGCCGACAGGGGGCTTACGAGCAGTACTTC. V is TRBV7-9 and J is TRBJ2-7; 10 positions match TRBD1. Trimming cost V 5 bases and J 4 bases; bases outside gene matches: 2. CDR1 is SEHNR, CDR2 FQNEAQ, per germline (reference sequence). The CDR3 runs to 13 residues.

J is TRBJ2-1 and V is TRBV5-5; D is undetermined. The V gene's germline CDR1 is SGHKS and CDR2 YYEKEE (reference sequence). There are 17 residues in the CDR3. The V end lost 4 bases, the J end lost 0 bases, and 17 bases lay between the germline ends. The CDR3 DNA sequence: TGTGCCAGCAGCCCTGGGCGCGCACCGAGCTCCTACAATGAGCAGTTCTTC. The encoded protein is CASSPGRAPSSYNEQFF.

This sequence joins TRBV25-1 and TRBJ2-7; TRBD1 agrees at 8 bases. The CDR3 is 14 residues long. Trimming removed 4 bases from V and 2 bases from J; junction bases left unmatched: 4. From germline, CDR1 is MGHDK and CDR2 SYGVNS. The CDR3 region is CASSGTGWPYEQYF. In DNA form, the CDR3 reads TGTGCCAGCAGTGGGACAGGGTGGCCCTACGAGCAGTACTTC.

The chain couples TRBV12-3 or TRBV12-4 to TRBJ2-1; a weak D match, TRBD2 (6 bases). The CDR3 loop spans 20 amino acids. V gave up 3 bases and J gave up 1 base, with 25 bases separating them. The CDR3 coding sequence is TGTGCCAGCAGTTTTTGGGCTAGCGCATACAAGGGTATATCCTACAATGAGCAGTTCTTC. The encoded protein is CASSFWASAYKGISYNEQFF.

This clonotype was seen more than once but under ten times. J is TRBJ1-2 and V is TRBV3-1, with 7 bases lining up with TRBD1. This CDR3 has 15 amino acids. The ends lost 3 bases at V and 2 bases at J; junction bases unmatched: 6. Looked up from germline, CDR1 is LGHDT and CDR2 is YNNKEL (reference sequence). The CDR3 sequence is CASSHLGQRNYGYTF. The CDR3 nucleotides are TGTGCCAGCAGCCACCTGGGACAGCGCAACTATGGCTACACCTTC.

J is TRBJ2-1 and V is TRBV5-6; D call uncertain. The V end lost 2 bases, the J end lost 15 bases, and 12 bases lay between the germline ends. Per the germline V gene, CDR1 is SGHDT and CDR2 is YYEEEE. CDR3 length: 11 amino acids. The CDR3 protein is CASSLGLAVFF. DNA of the CDR3: TGTGCCAGCAGCTTAGGCTTGGCGGTGTTCTTC.

V usage is TRBV3-1 and J usage is TRBJ2-7; D gene uncertain. The ends were cut back, 3 bases at V and 4 bases at J, with 10 bases in the middle. There are 13 residues in the CDR3. Germline CDR1 is LGHDT and CDR2 is YNNKEL (reference sequence). The CDR3 region has the DNA TGTGCCAGCAGCCAGGGCGTAGGATACGAGCAGTACTTC. The encoded protein is CASSQGVGYEQYF.

At least ten counts were recorded for this clonotype. This chain joins TRBV12-3 or TRBV12-4 and TRBJ2-6; tentatively, D is TRBD1 (5 bases). CDR3 length: 20 amino acids. Trimming took off 1 base at V and 0 bases at J, with 19 bases between the two ends. CDR3 bases: TGTGCCAGCAGTTTAGGGGCAGGGAAAGGTCAATTCTCTGGGGCCAACGTCCTGACTTTC. Protein product: CASSLGAGKGQFSGANVLTF.

This clonotype was detected only a few times. The V and J genes are TRBV5-6 and TRBJ2-3, with D possibly TRBD2 on 6 matching bases. The CDR3 loop spans 16 amino acids. Germline loops: CDR1 SGHDT, CDR2 YYEEEE. Trimming stripped 4 bases from V and 6 bases from J, with 21 bases between. The CDR3 region has the DNA TGTGCCAGCAGCCCGGGGCTAGGTGGGGGGATCGATACGCAGTATTTT. Translated, it gives CASSPGLGGGIDTQYF.

This clonotype was picked up a small number of times. The chain links TRBV7-8 to TRBJ1-3; D remains ambiguous. This CDR3 has 15 residues. The germline gives CDR1 SGHVS, CDR2 FQNEAQ. Deletions cut 2 bases from V and 0 bases from J, with 8 bases between. DNA for the CDR3: TGTGCCAGCAGCTTACAGGACGGCTCTGGAAACACCATATATTTT. It translates to CASSLQDGSGNTIYF.

This clonotype was recorded a few times. V gene TRBV6-2 or TRBV6-3 combines with J gene TRBJ2-5; tentative D call: TRBD2 (5 bases). CDR1 and CDR2 (germline): MNHEY, SVGEGT. V was trimmed by 2 bases and J by 2 bases, leaving 6 bases between them. The CDR3 runs to 13 residues. CDR3 sequence (DNA): TGTGCCAGCAGTTACGGAGGTCAAGAGACCCAGTACTTC. Translated: CASSYGGQETQYF.

This clonotype was found many times. V usage is TRBV12-3 or TRBV12-4 and J usage is TRBJ1-2; D is possibly TRBD1 (6 bases). The CDR3 loop spans 13 amino acids. Between the trimmed V and J ends, which lost 6 bases and 7 bases, there was a span of 15 bases. Written as DNA, the CDR3 is TGTGCCAGCAGCCTCCCGGGGGCCGGTGGCTACACCTTC. Protein: CASSLPGAGGYTF.

This clonotype was seen at least ten times. The chain joins TRBV12-3 or TRBV12-4 to TRBJ2-3; D unresolved. The V end lost 3 bases, the J end lost 4 bases, and 2 bases lay between the germline ends. This CDR3 contains 11 residues. CDR3 in amino acids: CASSFSDTQYF. The CDR3 nucleotides are TGTGCCAGCAGTTTTTCAGATACGCAGTATTTT.

This clonotype came up many times. J is TRBJ2-1 and V is TRBV6-2 or TRBV6-3; D may be TRBD1 or TRBD2 (6 bases each). V lost 0 bases, J lost 0 bases, and 12 bases lay in between. The CDR3 has 17 amino acids. Germline V gene lookup returns CDR1 MNHEY and CDR2 SVGEGT. The DNA of the CDR3 is TGTGCCAGCAGTTACTCGGGGGGCACCCGCTCCTACAATGAGCAGTTCTTC. As protein: CASSYSGGTRSYNEQFF.

This clonotype was counted at least ten times. V gene TRBV2 combines with J gene TRBJ2-3; D not resolved. The germline V gene encodes CDR1 SNHLY and CDR2 FYNNEI. Trimming removed 8 bases at V and 2 bases at J, with 11 bases between. This CDR3 is built from 13 residues. The CDR3 sequence: CASVGGYTDTQYF. The CDR3 DNA sequence: TGTGCCAGCGTGGGCGGATACACAGATACGCAGTATTTT. The full variable domain, its missing parts supplied by reference TRBV2 and TRBJ2-3, is EPEVTQTPSHQVTQMGQEVILRCVPISNHLYFYWYRQILGQKVEFLVSFYNNEISEKSEIFDDQFSVERPDGSNFTLKIRSTKLEDSAMYFCASVGGYTDTQYFGPGTRLTVL.